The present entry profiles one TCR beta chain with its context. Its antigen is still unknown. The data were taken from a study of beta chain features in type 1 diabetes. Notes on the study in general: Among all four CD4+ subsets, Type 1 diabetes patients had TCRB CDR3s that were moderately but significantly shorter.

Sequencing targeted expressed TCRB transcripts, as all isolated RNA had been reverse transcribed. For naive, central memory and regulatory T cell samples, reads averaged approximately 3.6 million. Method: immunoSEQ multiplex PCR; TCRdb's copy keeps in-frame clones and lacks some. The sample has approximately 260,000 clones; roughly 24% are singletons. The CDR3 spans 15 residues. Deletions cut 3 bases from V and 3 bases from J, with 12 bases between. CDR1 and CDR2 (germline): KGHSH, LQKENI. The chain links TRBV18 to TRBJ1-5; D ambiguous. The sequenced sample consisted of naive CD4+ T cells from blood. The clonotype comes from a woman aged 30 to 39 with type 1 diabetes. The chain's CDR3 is CASSPNQAFNQPQHF. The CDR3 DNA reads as TGTGCCAGCTCACCCAATCAGGCGTTCAATCAGCCCCAGCATTTT.